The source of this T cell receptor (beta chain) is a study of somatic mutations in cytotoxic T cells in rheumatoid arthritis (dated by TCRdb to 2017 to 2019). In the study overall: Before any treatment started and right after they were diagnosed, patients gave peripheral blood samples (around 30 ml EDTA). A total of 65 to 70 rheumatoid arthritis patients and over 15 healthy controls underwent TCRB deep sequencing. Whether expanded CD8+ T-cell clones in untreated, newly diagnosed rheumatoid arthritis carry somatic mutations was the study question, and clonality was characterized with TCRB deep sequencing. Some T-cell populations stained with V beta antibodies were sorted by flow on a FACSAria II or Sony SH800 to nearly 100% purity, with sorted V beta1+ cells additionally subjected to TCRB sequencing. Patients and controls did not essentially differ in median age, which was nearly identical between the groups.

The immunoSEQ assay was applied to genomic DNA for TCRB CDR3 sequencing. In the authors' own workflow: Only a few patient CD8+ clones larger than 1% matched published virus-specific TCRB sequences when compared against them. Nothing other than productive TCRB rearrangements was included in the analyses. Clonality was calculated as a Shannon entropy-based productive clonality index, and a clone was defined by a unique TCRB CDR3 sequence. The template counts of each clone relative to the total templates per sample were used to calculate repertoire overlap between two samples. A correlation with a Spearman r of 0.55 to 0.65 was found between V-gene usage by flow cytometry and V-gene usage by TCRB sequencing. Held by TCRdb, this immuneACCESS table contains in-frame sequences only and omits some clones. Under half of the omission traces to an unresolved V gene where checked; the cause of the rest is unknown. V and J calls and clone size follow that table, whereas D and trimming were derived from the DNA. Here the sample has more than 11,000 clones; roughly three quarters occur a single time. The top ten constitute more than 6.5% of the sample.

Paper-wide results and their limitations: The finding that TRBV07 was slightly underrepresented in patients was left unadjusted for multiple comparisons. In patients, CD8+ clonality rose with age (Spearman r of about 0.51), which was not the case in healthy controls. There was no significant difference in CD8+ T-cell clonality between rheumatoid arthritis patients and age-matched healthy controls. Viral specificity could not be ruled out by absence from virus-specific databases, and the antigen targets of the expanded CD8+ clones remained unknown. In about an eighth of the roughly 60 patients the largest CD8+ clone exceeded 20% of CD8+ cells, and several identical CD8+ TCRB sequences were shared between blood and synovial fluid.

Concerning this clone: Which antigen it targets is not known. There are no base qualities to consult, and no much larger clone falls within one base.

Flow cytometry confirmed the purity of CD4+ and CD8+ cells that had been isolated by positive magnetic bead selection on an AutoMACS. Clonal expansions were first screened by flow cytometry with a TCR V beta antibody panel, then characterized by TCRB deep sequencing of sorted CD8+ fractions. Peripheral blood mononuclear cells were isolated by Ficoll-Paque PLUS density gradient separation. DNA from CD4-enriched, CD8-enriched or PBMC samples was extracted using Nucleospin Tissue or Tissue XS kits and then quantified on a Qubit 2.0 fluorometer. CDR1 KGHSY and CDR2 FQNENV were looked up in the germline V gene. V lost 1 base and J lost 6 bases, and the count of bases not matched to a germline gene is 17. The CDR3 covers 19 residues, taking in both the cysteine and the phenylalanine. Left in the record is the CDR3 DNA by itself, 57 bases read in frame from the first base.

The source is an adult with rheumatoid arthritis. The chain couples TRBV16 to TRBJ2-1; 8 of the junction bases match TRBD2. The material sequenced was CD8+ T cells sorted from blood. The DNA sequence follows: TGTGCCAGCAGCCAATATCATCGGGAGGGCTGGTCGCTGGGCAATGAGCAGTTCTTC. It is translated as CASSQYHREGWSLGNEQFF.